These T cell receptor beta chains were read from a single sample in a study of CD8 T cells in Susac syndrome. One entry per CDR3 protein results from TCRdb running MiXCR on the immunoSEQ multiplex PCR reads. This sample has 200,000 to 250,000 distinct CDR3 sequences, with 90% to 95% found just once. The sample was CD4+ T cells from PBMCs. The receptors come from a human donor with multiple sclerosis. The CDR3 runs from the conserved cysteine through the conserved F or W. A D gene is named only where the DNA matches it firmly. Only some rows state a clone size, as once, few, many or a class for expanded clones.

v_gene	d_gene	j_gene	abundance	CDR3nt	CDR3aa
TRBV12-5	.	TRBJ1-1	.	TGTGCTAGTGGTTTGGTAGGGACTGAAGCTTTCTTT	CASGLVGTEAFF
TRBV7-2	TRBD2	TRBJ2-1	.	TGTGCCAGCAGCTTTAGCGGGAGGGCCCACAATGAGCAGTTCTTC	CASSFSGRAHNEQFF
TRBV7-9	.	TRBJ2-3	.	TGTGCCAGCAGCATATGGTCACCTTTGCGGGATACGCAGTATTTT	CASSIWSPLRDTQYF
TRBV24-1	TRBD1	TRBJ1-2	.	TGTGCCACCAGTGCCGGACAGGGTTCGGACTATGGCTACACCTTC	CATSAGQGSDYGYTF
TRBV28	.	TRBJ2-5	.	TGTGCCAGCACCGGGCTGGAAGCGGCCCAGTACTTC	CASTGLEAAQYF
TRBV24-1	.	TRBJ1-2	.	TGTGCCACCAGTGATTCAGACAGAACTTACACCTTC	CATSDSDRTYTF
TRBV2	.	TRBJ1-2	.	TGTGCGGGGGGGTCTGGGGCTCAGCGGAATGGCTACACCTTC	CAGGSGAQRNGYTF
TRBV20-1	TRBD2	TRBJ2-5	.	TGCAGTGCTAGAGATCAAAGAGGGACGAGGGGAGGGCGAGAGACCCAGTACTTC	CSARDQRGTRGGRETQYF
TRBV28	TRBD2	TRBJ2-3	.	TGTGCCAGCAGTTTATTCGGACTAGCGACTAGCACAGATACGCAGTATTTT	CASSLFGLATSTDTQYF
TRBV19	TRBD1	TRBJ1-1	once	TGTGCCAGTAAGAGCTCTTCAAGACAGGGCGGTCGGTCTGAAGCTTTCTTT	CASKSSSRQGGRSEAFF
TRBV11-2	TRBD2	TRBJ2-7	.	TGTGCCAGCAGCTTCCTAGCGGGGGGGACGGCCTACGAGCAGTACTTC	CASSFLAGGTAYEQYF
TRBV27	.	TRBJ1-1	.	TGTGCCAGCAGTTTAGTTCAGGGTTCTGAAGCTTTCTTT	CASSLVQGSEAFF
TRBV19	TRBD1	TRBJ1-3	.	TGTGCCAGTAGACCAAATACCGGGACAGGAGGAAACACCATATATTTT	CASRPNTGTGGNTIYF
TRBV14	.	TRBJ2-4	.	TGTGCCAGCAGCCAAGACTCGAACTCAGCGATACTAGCCAAAAACATTCAGTACTTC	CASSQDSNSAILAKNIQYF
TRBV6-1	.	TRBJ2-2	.	TGTGCCGGCCGACAGATCGCGAACACCGGGGAGCTGTTTTTT	CAGRQIANTGELFF
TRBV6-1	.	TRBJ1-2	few	TGTGCCAGCAGGACGGAGATTCTGAGCGGCTACACCTTC	CASRTEILSGYTF
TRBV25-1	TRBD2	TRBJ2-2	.	TGTGCCAGCAGTGGGCGGGGGGGATACACCGGGGAGCTGTTTTTT	CASSGRGGYTGELFF
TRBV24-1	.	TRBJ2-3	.	TGTGCCACCAGTGATGGGAGCACAGATACGCAGTATTTT	CATSDGSTDTQYF
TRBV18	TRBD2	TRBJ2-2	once	TGTGCCAGCTCACCGGGCCTAGCGGGAATCGGGGAGCTGTTTTTT	CASSPGLAGIGELFF
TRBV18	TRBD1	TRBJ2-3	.	TGTGCCAGCTCACCAATGACAGGGAACGGGGTGGATACGCAGTATTTT	CASSPMTGNGVDTQYF
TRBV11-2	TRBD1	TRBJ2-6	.	TGTGCCAGCAGGTCGGGACAGGGGGCGGGCGGGGCCAACGTCCTGACTTTC	CASRSGQGAGGANVLTF
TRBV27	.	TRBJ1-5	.	TGTGCCAGCAGTTTACGCAGAACGCCTTATAGCAATCAGCCCCAGCATTTT	CASSLRRTPYSNQPQHF
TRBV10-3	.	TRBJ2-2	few	TGTGCCATCAGTGAGAGGGGAACGAACACCGGGGAGCTGTTTTTT	CAISERGTNTGELFF
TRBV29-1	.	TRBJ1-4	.	TGCAGCGTGGGGGCAGTTCCTAATGAAAAACTGTTTTTT	CSVGAVPNEKLFF
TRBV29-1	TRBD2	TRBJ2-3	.	TGCAGCGCCCATGGACTAGCGGGAGATACGCAGTATTTT	CSAHGLAGDTQYF
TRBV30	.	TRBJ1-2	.	TGTGCCTGGAGTAGGCAGTCCTATGGCTACACCTTC	CAWSRQSYGYTF
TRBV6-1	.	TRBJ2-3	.	TGTGCCAGCAGTGTACAAGCTGGGAACCCCACAGATACGCAGTATTTT	CASSVQAGNPTDTQYF
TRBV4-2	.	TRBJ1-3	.	TGTGCCAGCAGCCAAGGGGTTAGGGGCTGGGGAAACACCATATATTTT	CASSQGVRGWGNTIYF
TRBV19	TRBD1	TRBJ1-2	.	TGTGCCAGTAGCAACAACGACAGGGCCTATGGCTACACCTTC	CASSNNDRAYGYTF
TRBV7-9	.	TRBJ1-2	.	TGTGCCAGCAGCCTGCCGTCCCAAGAACAGGGTTTTGGCTACACCTTC	CASSLPSQEQGFGYTF
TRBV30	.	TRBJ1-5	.	TGTGCCTGGAGTGTATGGGGGGCGAGCAATCAGCCCCAGCATTTT	CAWSVWGASNQPQHF
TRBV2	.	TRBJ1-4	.	TGTGCCAGCAAAGCAGAGATCGGGTCTAATGAAAAACTGTTTTTT	CASKAEIGSNEKLFF
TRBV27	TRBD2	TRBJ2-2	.	TGTGCCAGCAGTTTATTAGCGGGAGGCGGGACCGGGGAGCTGTTTTTT	CASSLLAGGGTGELFF